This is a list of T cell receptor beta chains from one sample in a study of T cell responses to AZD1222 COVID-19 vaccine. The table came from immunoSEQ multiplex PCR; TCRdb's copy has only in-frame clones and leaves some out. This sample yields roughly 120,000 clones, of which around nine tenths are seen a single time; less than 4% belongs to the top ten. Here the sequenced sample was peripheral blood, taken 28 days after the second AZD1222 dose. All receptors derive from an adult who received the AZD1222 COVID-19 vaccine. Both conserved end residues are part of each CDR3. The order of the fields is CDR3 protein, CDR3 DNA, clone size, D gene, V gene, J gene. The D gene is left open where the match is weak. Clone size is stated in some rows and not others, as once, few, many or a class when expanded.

CDR3aa: CASSQGPGELFF
CDR3nt: TGCGCCAGCAGCCAGGGTCCCGGGGAGCTGTTTTTT
abundance: -
d_gene: -
v_gene: TRBV4-3
j_gene: TRBJ2-2

CDR3aa: CASSYSPRGPYEQYF
CDR3nt: TGTGCCAGCAGTTACTCCCCGCGGGGGCCCTACGAGCAGTACTTC
abundance: -
d_gene: -
v_gene: TRBV6-5
j_gene: TRBJ2-7

CDR3aa: CARGLAGASQETQYF
CDR3nt: TGTGCACGAGGGCTAGCGGGAGCGTCTCAAGAGACCCAGTACTTC
abundance: -
d_gene: TRBD2
v_gene: TRBV24-1
j_gene: TRBJ2-5

CDR3aa: CASSPTLQRMNTEAFF
CDR3nt: TGTGCCAGCTCACCAACCCTACAGAGGATGAACACTGAAGCTTTCTTT
abundance: -
d_gene: -
v_gene: TRBV18
j_gene: TRBJ1-1

CDR3aa: CASSLSMGRQAYEQYF
CDR3nt: TGTGCCAGCAGTTTATCCATGGGGCGTCAGGCCTACGAGCAGTACTTC
abundance: -
d_gene: -
v_gene: TRBV28
j_gene: TRBJ2-7

CDR3aa: CASSPQAGGVGYTF
CDR3nt: TGTGCCAGCTCACCACAGGCAGGGGGCGTTGGCTACACCTTC
abundance: -
d_gene: TRBD1
v_gene: TRBV18
j_gene: TRBJ1-2

CDR3aa: CASSQLDRFGYTF
CDR3nt: TGTGCCAGCAGCCAATTGGACAGGTTCGGCTACACCTTC
abundance: -
d_gene: TRBD1
v_gene: TRBV3-1/TRBV3-2
j_gene: TRBJ1-2

CDR3aa: CASSTIVTGELFF
CDR3nt: TGTGCCAGCAGCACAATCGTCACCGGGGAGCTGTTTTTT
abundance: -
d_gene: -
v_gene: TRBV7-3
j_gene: TRBJ2-2

CDR3aa: CASCRFYEKLFF
CDR3nt: TGTGCCAGCTGTCGCTTTTATGAAAAACTGTTTTTT
abundance: -
d_gene: -
v_gene: TRBV2
j_gene: TRBJ1-4

CDR3aa: CAWSGLAGKRDTQYF
CDR3nt: TGTGCCTGGAGTGGACTAGCGGGGAAGAGAGATACGCAGTATTTT
abundance: -
d_gene: TRBD2
v_gene: TRBV30
j_gene: TRBJ2-3

CDR3aa: CASSFTQGPSYEQYF
CDR3nt: TGTGCCAGCAGTTTCACACAGGGCCCGTCCTACGAGCAGTACTTC
abundance: -
d_gene: -
v_gene: TRBV6-2/TRBV6-3
j_gene: TRBJ2-7

CDR3aa: CASSQGGALTEQYF
CDR3nt: TGCGCCAGCAGCCAAGGGGGCGCATTGACCGAGCAGTACTTC
abundance: once
d_gene: -
v_gene: TRBV4-3
j_gene: TRBJ2-7

CDR3aa: CAWSDPRGSGNTIYF
CDR3nt: TGTGCCTGGAGTGACCCAAGGGGCTCAGGAAACACCATATATTTT
abundance: -
d_gene: -
v_gene: TRBV30
j_gene: TRBJ1-3

CDR3aa: CASSYTVNSGETQYF
CDR3nt: TGTGCCAGCAGCTACACGGTGAACTCCGGGGAGACCCAGTACTTC
abundance: -
d_gene: -
v_gene: TRBV7-3
j_gene: TRBJ2-5

CDR3aa: CASSFGRPTNEKLFF
CDR3nt: TGTGCCAGCAGCTTTGGGAGGCCAACTAATGAAAAACTGTTTTTT
abundance: -
d_gene: -
v_gene: TRBV7-8
j_gene: TRBJ1-4

CDR3aa: CASSLTGHHTDTQYF
CDR3nt: TGTGCCAGCAGCTTAACTGGCCACCACACAGATACGCAGTATTTT
abundance: once
d_gene: -
v_gene: TRBV7-3
j_gene: TRBJ2-3

CDR3aa: CASRQLQGNEQFF
CDR3nt: TGTGCCAGCAGACAACTTCAGGGCAATGAGCAGTTCTTC
abundance: -
d_gene: -
v_gene: TRBV7-9
j_gene: TRBJ2-1

CDR3aa: CASSESPGDGYTF
CDR3nt: TGTGCCAGCAGTGAATCCCCAGGTGATGGCTACACCTTC
abundance: -
d_gene: -
v_gene: TRBV25-1
j_gene: TRBJ1-2

CDR3aa: CASSTTGTLTGELFF
CDR3nt: TGTGCCAGCAGCACAACCGGGACACTTACCGGGGAGCTGTTTTTT
abundance: -
d_gene: -
v_gene: TRBV7-6
j_gene: TRBJ2-2

CDR3aa: CASSLLGGQGSIFPEAFF
CDR3nt: TGTGCCAGCAGTTTATTAGGGGGACAGGGGAGCATCTTCCCTGAAGCTTTCTTT
abundance: few
d_gene: TRBD1
v_gene: TRBV28
j_gene: TRBJ1-1

CDR3aa: CASSPPARGANVLTF
CDR3nt: TGTGCCAGCAGCCCCCCTGCCAGGGGGGCCAACGTCCTGACTTTC
abundance: -
d_gene: -
v_gene: TRBV5-4
j_gene: TRBJ2-6

CDR3aa: CSGPGRVAQYF
CDR3nt: TGCAGTGGGCCGGGGAGAGTGGCGCAGTATTTT
abundance: -
d_gene: -
v_gene: TRBV20-1
j_gene: TRBJ2-3

CDR3aa: CAWSPPGAAFYTNYGYTF
CDR3nt: TGTGCCTGGAGTCCGCCAGGGGCAGCTTTTTACACTAACTATGGCTACACCTTC
abundance: -
d_gene: -
v_gene: TRBV30
j_gene: TRBJ1-2

CDR3aa: CASRTERAEAQADTQYF
CDR3nt: TGTGCCAGCAGAACTGAGCGGGCCGAGGCTCAGGCAGATACGCAGTATTTT
abundance: -
d_gene: -
v_gene: TRBV2
j_gene: TRBJ2-3

CDR3aa: CACAAGRGPYGYTF
CDR3nt: TGTGCCTGCGCTGCTGGCAGGGGCCCCTATGGCTACACCTTC
abundance: few
d_gene: -
v_gene: TRBV19
j_gene: TRBJ1-2

CDR3aa: CASSSSSRDNEQFF
CDR3nt: TGTGCCAGCAGCTCGTCGTCCAGGGACAATGAGCAGTTCTTC
abundance: -
d_gene: -
v_gene: TRBV7-2
j_gene: TRBJ2-1

CDR3aa: CATSSPRRGRAKETQYF
CDR3nt: TGTGCCACCAGCAGCCCTCGTAGGGGACGAGCCAAAGAGACCCAGTACTTC
abundance: -
d_gene: -
v_gene: TRBV15
j_gene: TRBJ2-5

CDR3aa: CASSDVAGPGRVQETQYF
CDR3nt: TGTGCCAGCAGTGATGTAGCAGGCCCCGGGAGGGTACAAGAGACCCAGTACTTC
abundance: -
d_gene: TRBD2
v_gene: TRBV25-1
j_gene: TRBJ2-5

CDR3aa: CAPTPLNYGYTF
CDR3nt: TGTGCCCCCACCCCCCTTAACTATGGCTACACCTTC
abundance: -
d_gene: -
v_gene: TRBV9
j_gene: TRBJ1-2

CDR3aa: CASRLGPGCVCGNTIYF
CDR3nt: TGTGCAAGTCGCTTGGGTCCCGGGTGCGTTTGCGGAAACACCATATATTTT
abundance: -
d_gene: -
v_gene: TRBV12-2
j_gene: TRBJ1-3

CDR3aa: CASIPIRGAGYTF
CDR3nt: TGTGCCAGTATTCCAATACGAGGGGCTGGCTACACCTTC
abundance: -
d_gene: -
v_gene: TRBV19
j_gene: TRBJ1-2

CDR3aa: CASSLTGLMTEAFF
CDR3nt: TGTGCCAGCAGCTTGACAGGGCTGATGACTGAAGCTTTCTTT
abundance: -
d_gene: -
v_gene: TRBV5-6
j_gene: TRBJ1-1

CDR3aa: CASTFGQGDTEAFF
CDR3nt: TGTGCCAGTACGTTCGGTCAGGGGGACACTGAAGCTTTCTTT
abundance: -
d_gene: TRBD1
v_gene: TRBV15
j_gene: TRBJ1-1

CDR3aa: CASSASGGGTDTQYF
CDR3nt: TGTGCCAGCAGCGCTAGCGGGGGGGGCACAGATACGCAGTATTTT
abundance: -
d_gene: TRBD2
v_gene: TRBV6-5
j_gene: TRBJ2-3

CDR3aa: CASSELAGVIHEQYF
CDR3nt: TGTGCCAGCAGTGAACTAGCGGGGGTCATACACGAGCAGTACTTC
abundance: -
d_gene: TRBD2
v_gene: TRBV2
j_gene: TRBJ2-7

CDR3aa: CASSFRDNADAFF
CDR3nt: TGTGCCAGCAGCTTCCGGGACAACGCTGACGCTTTCTTT
abundance: -
d_gene: -
v_gene: TRBV7-9
j_gene: TRBJ1-1

CDR3aa: CASGPRTNGGYGYTF
CDR3nt: TGTGCTAGTGGTCCCCGGACAAACGGTGGCTATGGCTACACCTTC
abundance: few
d_gene: -
v_gene: TRBV12-5
j_gene: TRBJ1-2

CDR3aa: CASSLLNTEAFF
CDR3nt: TGTGCCAGTAGCCTACTAAACACTGAAGCTTTCTTT
abundance: -
d_gene: -
v_gene: TRBV19
j_gene: TRBJ1-1

CDR3aa: CASSLGTGYSNQPQHF
CDR3nt: TGTGCCAGCAGCCTCGGTACGGGGTATAGCAATCAGCCCCAGCATTTT
abundance: -
d_gene: -
v_gene: TRBV27
j_gene: TRBJ1-5

CDR3aa: CSVRGGFGTEAFF
CDR3nt: TGCAGCGTCCGTGGGGGTTTTGGAACTGAAGCTTTCTTT
abundance: -
d_gene: -
v_gene: TRBV29-1
j_gene: TRBJ1-1

CDR3aa: CASTSAVGGGNTIYF
CDR3nt: TGTGCCAGCACCTCCGCCGTGGGGGGTGGAAACACCATATATTTT
abundance: -
d_gene: -
v_gene: TRBV7-8
j_gene: TRBJ1-3

CDR3aa: CASSVASFSYEQYF
CDR3nt: TGTGCCAGCAGCGTAGCGTCGTTCTCCTACGAGCAGTACTTC
abundance: -
d_gene: -
v_gene: TRBV9
j_gene: TRBJ2-7

CDR3aa: CAWQGGTGYNEQFF
CDR3nt: TGTGCCTGGCAAGGGGGGACAGGTTACAATGAGCAGTTCTTC
abundance: once
d_gene: TRBD1
v_gene: TRBV30
j_gene: TRBJ2-1

CDR3aa: CASSYSSVLNTEAFF
CDR3nt: TGTGCCAGCAGTTACTCATCTGTTTTGAACACTGAAGCTTTCTTT
abundance: -
d_gene: -
v_gene: TRBV6-6
j_gene: TRBJ1-1

CDR3aa: CASSYATGLSPLHF
CDR3nt: TGTGCCAGCAGTTACGCGACAGGGTTGTCACCCCTCCACTTT
abundance: -
d_gene: TRBD1
v_gene: TRBV6-5
j_gene: TRBJ1-6

CDR3aa: CASRPSGSNYEQYF
CDR3nt: TGTGCCAGCAGACCTAGCGGGAGTAACTACGAGCAGTACTTC
abundance: -
d_gene: TRBD2
v_gene: TRBV6-5
j_gene: TRBJ2-7

CDR3aa: CASSYSDRGSEKLFF
CDR3nt: TGTGCCAGCAGTTACTCGGACAGGGGAAGTGAAAAACTGTTTTTT
abundance: -
d_gene: TRBD1
v_gene: TRBV6-5
j_gene: TRBJ1-4

CDR3aa: CASSLALAGGIQETQYF
CDR3nt: TGTGCCAGCAGCTTAGCGCTCGCGGGGGGGATACAAGAGACCCAGTACTTC
abundance: -
d_gene: TRBD2
v_gene: TRBV11-1
j_gene: TRBJ2-5

CDR3aa: CASGASSYNSPLHF
CDR3nt: TGTGCCTCGGGTGCGAGCTCCTATAATTCACCCCTCCACTTT
abundance: -
d_gene: -
v_gene: TRBV30
j_gene: TRBJ1-6

CDR3aa: CASSLDDGYYGYTF
CDR3nt: TGTGCCAGCAGCTTAGATGACGGATACTATGGCTACACCTTC
abundance: -
d_gene: -
v_gene: TRBV11-2
j_gene: TRBJ1-2

CDR3aa: CASSLDVFAGPGTDTQYF
CDR3nt: TGTGCCAGCAGCTTGGATGTCTTCGCGGGACCCGGAACAGATACGCAGTATTTT
abundance: -
d_gene: -
v_gene: TRBV5-4
j_gene: TRBJ2-3

CDR3aa: CASSFLGPDTQYF
CDR3nt: TGTGCCAGCAGCTTCCTTGGCCCAGATACGCAGTATTTT
abundance: -
d_gene: -
v_gene: TRBV7-2
j_gene: TRBJ2-3

CDR3aa: CASSFWRGELFF
CDR3nt: TGTGCCAGCAGTTTTTGGCGTGGGGAGCTGTTTTTT
abundance: -
d_gene: -
v_gene: TRBV12-3/TRBV12-4
j_gene: TRBJ2-2

CDR3aa: CASSSAGVSESPLHF
CDR3nt: TGTGCCAGCAGCTCAGCCGGGGTTTCGGAGTCACCCCTCCACTTT
abundance: -
d_gene: -
v_gene: TRBV7-9
j_gene: TRBJ1-6

CDR3aa: CASSQKGLAGGRRLDTQYF
CDR3nt: TGTGCCAGCAGCCAGAAGGGGCTAGCGGGGGGGCGACGGTTAGATACGCAGTATTTT
abundance: -
d_gene: TRBD2
v_gene: TRBV3-1/TRBV3-2
j_gene: TRBJ2-3

CDR3aa: CAGQGAGTEAFF
CDR3nt: TGTGCCGGACAGGGGGCGGGTACTGAAGCTTTCTTT
abundance: -
d_gene: TRBD1
v_gene: TRBV12-3/TRBV12-4
j_gene: TRBJ1-1

CDR3aa: CAIREANPGTVLDGYTF
CDR3nt: TGTGCCATCAGAGAGGCAAACCCCGGGACAGTTCTTGATGGCTACACCTTC
abundance: -
d_gene: TRBD1
v_gene: TRBV10-3
j_gene: TRBJ1-2

CDR3aa: CASSQGLGYNSPLHF
CDR3nt: TGTGCCAGCAGCCAAGGTTTAGGGTATAATTCACCCCTCCACTTT
abundance: -
d_gene: -
v_gene: TRBV3-1/TRBV3-2
j_gene: TRBJ1-6

CDR3aa: CASSPTPTKSTQYF
CDR3nt: TGTGCCAGCAGCCCCACCCCAACTAAGAGTACCCAGTACTTC
abundance: -
d_gene: -
v_gene: TRBV5-4
j_gene: TRBJ2-5

CDR3aa: CASSLSWGQGNYGYTF
CDR3nt: TGTGCCAGCAGTTTATCTTGGGGACAGGGGAACTATGGCTACACCTTC
abundance: -
d_gene: TRBD1
v_gene: TRBV27
j_gene: TRBJ1-2